The entry that follows covers one T cell receptor beta chain sequence. Antigen specificity is unknown. This record comes from a study of shared clonotypes between healthy human individuals. Overall study findings and caveats: Rarefaction revealed incomplete sorted-subset sequencing despite large depth. The small donor group covered limited genetic and exposure diversity.

Positively selected for CCR7, the CD45RO-negative cells used as naive CD8 cells excluded terminally differentiated effector memory CD45RA+ cells. The germline V gene has CDR1 MNHEY and CDR2 SMNVEV (reference sequence). Trimming removed 8 bases from V and 7 bases from J; junction bases left unmatched: 15. This CDR3 contains 15 residues. Sequencing was performed with immunoSEQ multiplex PCR; in TCRdb, only in-frame clones are kept and a portion is missing. Seen here are some 2 million clones, approximately 95% observed once, and the top ten hold 1% to 1.3%. The TCR originated in a young man in good health. Sequenced input: naive CD8+ T cells sorted from blood. The chain is built from TRBV27 and TRBJ2-7; 9 nucleotides match TRBD1. The CDR3 sequence: CASGITGGSSGEQYF. The DNA of the CDR3 is TGTGCCAGCGGGATAACAGGGGGCTCCTCGGGGGAGCAGTACTTC.